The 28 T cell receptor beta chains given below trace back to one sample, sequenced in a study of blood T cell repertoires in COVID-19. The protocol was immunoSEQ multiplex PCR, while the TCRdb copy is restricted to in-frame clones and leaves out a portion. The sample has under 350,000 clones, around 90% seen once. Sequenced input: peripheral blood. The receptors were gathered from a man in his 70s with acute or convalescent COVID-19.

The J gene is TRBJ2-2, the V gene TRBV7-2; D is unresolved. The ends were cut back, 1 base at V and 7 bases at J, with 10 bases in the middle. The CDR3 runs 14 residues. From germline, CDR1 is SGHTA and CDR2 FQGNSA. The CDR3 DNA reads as TGTGCCAGCAGCTTAGTCCGGGTTAACGGGGAGCTGTTTTTT. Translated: CASSLVRVNGELFF.

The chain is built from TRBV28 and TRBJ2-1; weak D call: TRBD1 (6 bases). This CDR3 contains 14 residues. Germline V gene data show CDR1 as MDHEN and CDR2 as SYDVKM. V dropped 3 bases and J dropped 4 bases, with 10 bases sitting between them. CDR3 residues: CASSFPGQYNEQFF. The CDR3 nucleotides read TGTGCCAGCAGTTTCCCTGGACAGTACAATGAGCAGTTCTTC. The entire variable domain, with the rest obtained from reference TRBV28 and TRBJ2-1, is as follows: DVKVTQSSRYLVKRTGEKVFLECVQDMDHENMFWYRQDPGLGLRLIYFSYDVKMKEKGDIPEGYSVSREKKERFSLILESASTNQTSMYLCASSFPGQYNEQFFGPGTRLTVL.

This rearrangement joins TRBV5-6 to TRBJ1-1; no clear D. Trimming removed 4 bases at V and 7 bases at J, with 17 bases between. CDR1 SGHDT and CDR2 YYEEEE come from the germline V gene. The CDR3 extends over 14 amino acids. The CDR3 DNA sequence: TGTGCCAGCAGCCACAGTGGGCGGGCGGGTGAAGCTTTCTTT. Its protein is CASSHSGRAGEAFF.

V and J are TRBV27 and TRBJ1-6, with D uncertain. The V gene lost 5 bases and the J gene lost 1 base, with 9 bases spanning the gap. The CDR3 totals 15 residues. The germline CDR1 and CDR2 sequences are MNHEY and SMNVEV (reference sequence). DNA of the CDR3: TGTGCCAGCAGTCCCAAAAATTCCTATAATTCACCCCTCCACTTT. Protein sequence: CASSPKNSYNSPLHF.

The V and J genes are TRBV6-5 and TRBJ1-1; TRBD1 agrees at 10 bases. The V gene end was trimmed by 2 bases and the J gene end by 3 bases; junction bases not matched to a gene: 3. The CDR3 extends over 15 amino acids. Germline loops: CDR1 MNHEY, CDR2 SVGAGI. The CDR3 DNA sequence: TGTGCCAGCAGTTACCCGACAGGGGGCCACACTGAAGCTTTCTTT. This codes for CASSYPTGGHTEAFF.

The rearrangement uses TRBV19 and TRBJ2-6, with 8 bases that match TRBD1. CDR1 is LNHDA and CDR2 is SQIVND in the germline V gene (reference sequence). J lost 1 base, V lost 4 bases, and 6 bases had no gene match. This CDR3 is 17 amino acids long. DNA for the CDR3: TGTGCCAGTAGTACCGCCAGGGGGCCGTCTGGGGCCAACGTCCTGACTTTC. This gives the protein CASSTARGPSGANVLTF.

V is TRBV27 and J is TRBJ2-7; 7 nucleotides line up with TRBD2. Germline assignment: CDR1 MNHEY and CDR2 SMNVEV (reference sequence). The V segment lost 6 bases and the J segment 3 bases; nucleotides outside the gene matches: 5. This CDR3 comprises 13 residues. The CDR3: CASSRRGGYEQYF. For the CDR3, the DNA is TGTGCCAGCAGCCGTCGCGGGGGCTACGAGCAGTACTTC.

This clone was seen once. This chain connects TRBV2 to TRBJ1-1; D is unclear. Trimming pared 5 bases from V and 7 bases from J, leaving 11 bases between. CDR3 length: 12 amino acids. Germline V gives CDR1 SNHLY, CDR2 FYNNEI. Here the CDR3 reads CASSQPGREAFF. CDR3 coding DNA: TGTGCCAGCAGTCAACCGGGTCGTGAAGCTTTCTTT.

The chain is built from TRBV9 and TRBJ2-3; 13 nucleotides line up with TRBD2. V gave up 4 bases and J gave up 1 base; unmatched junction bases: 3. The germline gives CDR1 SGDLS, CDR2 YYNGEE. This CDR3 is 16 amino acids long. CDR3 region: CASSQGTSGGTDTQYF. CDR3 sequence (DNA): TGTGCCAGCAGCCAAGGGACTAGCGGGGGCACAGATACGCAGTATTTT.

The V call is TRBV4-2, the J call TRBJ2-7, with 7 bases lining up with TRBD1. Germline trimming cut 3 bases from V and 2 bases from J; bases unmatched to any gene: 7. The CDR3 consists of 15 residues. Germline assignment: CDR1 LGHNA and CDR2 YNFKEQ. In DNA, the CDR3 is TGTGCCAGCAGCCAGCCGGGACAGAGGGCCTACGAGCAGTACTTC. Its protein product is CASSQPGQRAYEQYF.

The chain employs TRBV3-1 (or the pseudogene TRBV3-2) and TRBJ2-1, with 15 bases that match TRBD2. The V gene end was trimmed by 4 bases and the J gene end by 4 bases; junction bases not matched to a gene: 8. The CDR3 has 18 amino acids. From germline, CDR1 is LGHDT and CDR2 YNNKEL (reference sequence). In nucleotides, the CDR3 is TGTGCCAGCAGCCGGACAGGGACTAGCGGGAGGATATACAATGAGCAGTTCTTC. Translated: CASSRTGTSGRIYNEQFF.

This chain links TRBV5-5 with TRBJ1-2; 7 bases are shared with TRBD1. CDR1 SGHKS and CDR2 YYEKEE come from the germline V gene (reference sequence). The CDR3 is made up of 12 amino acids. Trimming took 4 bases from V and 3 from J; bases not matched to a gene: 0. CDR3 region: CASSQGDYGYTF. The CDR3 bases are TGTGCCAGCAGCCAGGGGGACTATGGCTACACCTTC.

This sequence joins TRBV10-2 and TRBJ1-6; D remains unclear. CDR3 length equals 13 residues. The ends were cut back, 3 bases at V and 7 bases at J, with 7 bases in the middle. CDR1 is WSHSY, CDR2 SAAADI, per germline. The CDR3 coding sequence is TGCGCCAGCAGTGAACAGTTAAATTCACCCCTCCACTTT. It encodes CASSEQLNSPLHF.

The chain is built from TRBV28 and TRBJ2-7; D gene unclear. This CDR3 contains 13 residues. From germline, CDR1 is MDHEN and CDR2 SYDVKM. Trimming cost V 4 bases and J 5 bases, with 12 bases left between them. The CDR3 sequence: CASSSSLPNEQYF. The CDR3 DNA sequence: TGTGCCAGCAGTTCGAGTCTTCCTAACGAGCAGTACTTC. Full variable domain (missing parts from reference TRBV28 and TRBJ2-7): DVKVTQSSRYLVKRTGEKVFLECVQDMDHENMFWYRQDPGLGLRLIYFSYDVKMKEKGDIPEGYSVSREKKERFSLILESASTNQTSMYLCASSSSLPNEQYFGPGTRLTVT.

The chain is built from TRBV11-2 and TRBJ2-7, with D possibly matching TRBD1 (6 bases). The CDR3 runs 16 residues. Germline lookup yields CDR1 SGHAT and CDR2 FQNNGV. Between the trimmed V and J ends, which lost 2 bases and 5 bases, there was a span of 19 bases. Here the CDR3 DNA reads TGTGCCAGCAGCTTATCGATCCAGGGGCTTAGGAACGAGCAGTACTTC. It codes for CASSLSIQGLRNEQYF.

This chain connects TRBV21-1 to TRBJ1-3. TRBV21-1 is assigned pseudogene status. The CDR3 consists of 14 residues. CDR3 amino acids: CASSPRSSGNTIYF. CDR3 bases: TGTGCCAGCAGCCCTCGGAGCTCTGGAAACACCATATATTTT.

As DNA, the CDR3 is TGTGCCAGTAGTGCGGCAGTAACGAACACTGAAGCTTTCTTT. Residues: CASSAAVTNTEAFF. V is TRBV19 and J is TRBJ1-1; D is uncertain. With 5 bases removed from V and 1 base from J, the gap between germline ends came to 11 bases. The CDR3 is 14 amino acids. Germline CDR1 is LNHDA and CDR2 is SQIVND (reference sequence).

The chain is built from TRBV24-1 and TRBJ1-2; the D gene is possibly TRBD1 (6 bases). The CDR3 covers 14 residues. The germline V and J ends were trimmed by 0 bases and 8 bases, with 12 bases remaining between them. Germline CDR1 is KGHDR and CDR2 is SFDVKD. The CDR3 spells CATSDLGQPGGYTF. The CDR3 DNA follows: TGTGCCACCAGTGATTTGGGACAGCCGGGCGGCTACACCTTC.

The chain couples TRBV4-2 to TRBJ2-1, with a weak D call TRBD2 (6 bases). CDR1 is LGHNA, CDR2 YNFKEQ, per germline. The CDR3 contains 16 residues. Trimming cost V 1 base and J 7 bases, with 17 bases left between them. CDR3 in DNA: TGTGCCAGCAGCCAAGTTGGAGGGACTTTCAGGAATGAGCAGTTCTTC. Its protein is CASSQVGGTFRNEQFF.

This CDR3 is CASSLVPGSYNEQFF. CDR3 nucleotides: TGTGCCAGCAGCTTAGTTCCGGGTAGTTACAATGAGCAGTTCTTC. This chain connects TRBV7-7 to TRBJ2-1; D is unresolved. The CDR3 runs to 15 residues. Germline V gives CDR1 SSHAT, CDR2 FNYEAQ (reference sequence). Trimming cost V 1 base and J 4 bases, with 11 bases left between them.

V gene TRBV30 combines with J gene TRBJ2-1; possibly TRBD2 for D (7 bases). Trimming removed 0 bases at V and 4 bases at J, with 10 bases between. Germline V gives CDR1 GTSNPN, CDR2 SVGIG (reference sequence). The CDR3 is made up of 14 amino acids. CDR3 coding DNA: TGTGCCTGGAGTGTAGGGGGGGAATACAATGAGCAGTTCTTC. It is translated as CAWSVGGEYNEQFF.

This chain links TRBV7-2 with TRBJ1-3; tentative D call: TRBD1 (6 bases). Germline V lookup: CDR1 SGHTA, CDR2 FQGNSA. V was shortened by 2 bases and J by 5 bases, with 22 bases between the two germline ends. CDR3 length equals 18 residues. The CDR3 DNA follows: TGTGCCAGCAGCTTATTGGATGTGGGGGCCGGCCGGAGAAACACCATATATTTT. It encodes CASSLLDVGAGRRNTIYF.

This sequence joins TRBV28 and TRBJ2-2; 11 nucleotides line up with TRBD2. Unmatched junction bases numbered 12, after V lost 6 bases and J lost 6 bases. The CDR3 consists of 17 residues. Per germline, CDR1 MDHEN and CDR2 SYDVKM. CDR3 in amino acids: CASSSVRASGRPGELFF. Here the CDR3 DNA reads TGTGCCAGCAGCTCCGTCCGGGCTAGCGGGAGGCCCGGGGAGCTGTTTTTT.

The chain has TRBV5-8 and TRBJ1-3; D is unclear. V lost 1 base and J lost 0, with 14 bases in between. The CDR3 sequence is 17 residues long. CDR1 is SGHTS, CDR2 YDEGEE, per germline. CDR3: CASSLILRTHSGNTIYF. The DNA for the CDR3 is TGTGCCAGCAGCTTGATTTTACGAACACACTCTGGAAACACCATATATTTT.

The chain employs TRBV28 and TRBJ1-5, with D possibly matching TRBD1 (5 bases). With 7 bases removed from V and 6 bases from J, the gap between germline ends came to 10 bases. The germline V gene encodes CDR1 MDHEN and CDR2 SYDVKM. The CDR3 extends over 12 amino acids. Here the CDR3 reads CASNADIQPQHF. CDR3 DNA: TGTGCCAGCAATGCGGACATTCAGCCCCAGCATTTT.

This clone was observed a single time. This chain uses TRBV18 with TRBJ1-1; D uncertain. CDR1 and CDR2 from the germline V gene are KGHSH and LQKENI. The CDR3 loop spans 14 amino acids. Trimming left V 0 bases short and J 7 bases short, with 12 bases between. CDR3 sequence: CASSPPQRVGEAFF. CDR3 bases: TGTGCCAGCTCACCACCGCAGAGGGTGGGTGAAGCTTTCTTT.

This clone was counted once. The CDR3 region has the DNA TGCGCCAGCAGCTTGTTGACTAGCGGGTCCACCACAGATACGCAGTATTTT. It codes for CASSLLTSGSTTDTQYF. The genes are TRBV5-1 and TRBJ2-3, with TRBD2 matching 10 bases. CDR1 and CDR2 (germline): SGHRS, YFSETQ. The CDR3 consists of 17 residues. V shed 1 base, J shed 2 bases, and the junction held 7 bases outside the gene matches.

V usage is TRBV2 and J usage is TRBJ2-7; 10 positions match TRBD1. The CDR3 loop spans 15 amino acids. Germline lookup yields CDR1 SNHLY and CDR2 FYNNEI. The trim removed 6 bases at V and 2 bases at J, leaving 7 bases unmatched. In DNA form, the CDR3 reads TGTGCCAGCAGCCCCCTGACAGGGGGCGCCTACGAGCAGTACTTC. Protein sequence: CASSPLTGGAYEQYF.